The next 21 T cell receptor beta chains were all read from a single sample in a study of T-cell memory formation after mild COVID-19. From the 5' RACE reads, TCRdb called clonotypes with MiXCR, one entry per CDR3 protein. Of roughly 130,000 distinct CDR3 sequences listed, more than 15% are singletons. Sequenced: PBMCs or a T cell subset sorted from them (not recorded which). Receptor source: an adult woman who had mild COVID-19 (a few samples of this study predate the infection). Cell type and time point are not known.

This clonotype was seen a few times. V and J are TRBV7-2 and TRBJ2-3; maybe TRBD2 (6 bases). CDR1 is SGHTA and CDR2 is FQGNSA in the germline V gene. The V end lost 2 bases, the J end lost 4 bases, and 13 bases lay between the germline ends. The CDR3 runs 15 residues. For the CDR3, the DNA is TGTGCCAGCAGCTTAACAGCAGGGAGGTCAGATACGCAGTATTTT. Translated: CASSLTAGRSDTQYF.

This clonotype turned up a few times. This chain uses TRBV24-1 with TRBJ1-5, with D unresolved. The V end was cut by 6 bases, the J end by 2 bases, with 4 bases between. The CDR3 contains 12 residues. Germline CDR1 reads KGHDR; CDR2 reads SFDVKD. The CDR3 DNA reads TGTGCCACCAGTCAGGGCAATCAGCCCCAGCATTTT. It yields the protein CATSQGNQPQHF.

V usage is TRBV7-6 and J usage is TRBJ2-7, with TRBD2 matching over 10 bases. The CDR3 is made up of 17 amino acids. After removal of 4 bases from V and 2 bases from J, the junction contained 11 bases not matched to a gene. The germline V gene encodes CDR1 SGHVS and CDR2 FNYEAQ. CDR3 sequence reads: CASSSAIGLAATYEQYF. In DNA form, the CDR3 reads TGTGCCAGCAGCTCAGCCATAGGACTAGCGGCTACCTACGAGCAGTACTTC.

This clonotype was counted only a few times. This sequence joins TRBV11-2 and TRBJ2-5; TRBD2 is a possible D gene (6 bases). In germline, CDR1 is SGHAT, CDR2 FQNNGV. This CDR3 is built from 15 residues. V lost 2 bases and J lost 2, with 12 bases in between. CDR3 sequence: CASSLSGGVQETQYF. As DNA, the CDR3 is TGTGCCAGCAGCTTATCGGGCGGGGTTCAAGAGACCCAGTACTTC.

This chain uses TRBV7-2 with TRBJ2-3; no reliable D call. This CDR3 region has 13 residues. Germline V gene sequence: CDR1 SGHTA, CDR2 FQGNSA. V was trimmed by 5 bases and J by 2 bases, leaving 8 bases between them. CDR3 sequence: CASSPRLTDTQYF. CDR3 bases: TGTGCCAGCAGCCCGAGACTCACAGATACGCAGTATTTT.

This clonotype was counted only a few times. The chain couples TRBV7-9 to TRBJ2-1; D is unresolved. Germline values: CDR1 SEHNR, CDR2 FQNEAQ (reference sequence). The CDR3 totals 10 residues. Trimming shortened V by 8 bases and J by 9 bases, and 8 bases separated the two germline ends. The CDR3 loop reads CASQKGEQFF. CDR3 coding DNA: TGTGCCAGCCAGAAGGGTGAGCAGTTCTTC. Full variable domain (missing parts from reference TRBV7-9 and TRBJ2-1): DTGVSQNPRHKITKRGQNVTFRCDPISEHNRLYWYRQTLGQGPEFLTYFQNEAQLEKSRLLSDRFSAERPKGSFSTLEIQRTEQGDSAMYLCASQKGEQFFGPGTRLTVL.

This clonotype was seen only a few times. The V and J genes are TRBV29-1 and TRBJ1-2; D might be TRBD1 (6 bases). This CDR3 has 12 amino acids. Germline lookup yields CDR1 SQVTM and CDR2 ANQGSEA. The germline V and J ends were trimmed by 5 bases and 3 bases, with 10 bases remaining between them. In nucleotides, the CDR3 is TGCAGCGTTACACAGGGCGACTATGGCTACACCTTC. Its protein product is CSVTQGDYGYTF.

V usage is TRBV5-1 and J usage is TRBJ2-7; D not resolved. V was trimmed by 4 bases and J by 6 bases, leaving 17 bases between them. The germline V gene has CDR1 SGHRS and CDR2 YFSETQ. CDR3 length: 14 amino acids. The CDR3 region is CASSTAIGPTEQYF. Written as DNA, the CDR3 is TGCGCCAGCAGCACCGCAATCGGACCGACCGAGCAGTACTTC.

This clonotype has a handful of counts. The chain links TRBV3-1 to TRBJ2-7; 8 bases match TRBD2. This CDR3 contains 16 residues. V shed 5 bases and J 3 bases; nucleotides not matched to a gene: 12. Germline V gene data show CDR1 as LGHDT and CDR2 as YNNKEL (reference sequence). This CDR3 reads CASSSLAANRVYEQYF. The CDR3 DNA sequence: TGTGCCAGCAGCTCACTAGCGGCCAATAGAGTCTACGAGCAGTACTTC.

This clonotype was seen a few times. The V call is TRBV5-1, the J call TRBJ2-7; 7 nucleotides align to TRBD1. V shed 4 bases and J 0 bases; nucleotides not matched to a gene: 10. Germline loops: CDR1 SGHRS, CDR2 YFSETQ. The CDR3 loop spans 16 amino acids. The CDR3 coding sequence is TGCGCCAGCAGCGAGACAGGGATGACCCACTCCTACGAGCAGTACTTC. Protein: CASSETGMTHSYEQYF.

This clonotype has a count of ten or more. This rearrangement joins TRBV7-3 to TRBJ2-2, with TRBD1 as a possible D gene (5 bases). The CDR3 extends over 16 amino acids. The germline V and J ends were trimmed by 6 bases and 3 bases, with 17 bases remaining between them. Looked up from germline, CDR1 is SGHTA and CDR2 is FQGTGA. The CDR3, as DNA: TGTGCCAGCAGGGGCAGGGAAGCGTTGTACACCGGGGAGCTGTTTTTT. This sequence encodes CASRGREALYTGELFF.

This clonotype was observed a handful of times. The CDR3 loop is CASSHIQNEQFF. CDR3 DNA sequence: TGTGCCAGCAGCCATATACAGAATGAGCAGTTCTTC. The genes are TRBV11-2 and TRBJ2-1, with no clear D. CDR3 length: 12 residues. Trimming took off 5 bases at V and 7 bases at J, with 9 bases between the two ends. Germline V CDR1 and CDR2: SGHAT, FQNNGV.

This clonotype came up many times. The chain links TRBV21-1 to TRBJ2-7. TRBV21-1 is a pseudogene segment. The CDR3 is made up of 13 amino acids. CDR3 in DNA: TGTGCCAGCAGCAAAGTCCCAGACTACGAGCAGTACTTC. It is translated as CASSKVPDYEQYF.

This clonotype came up a few times. V usage is TRBV25-1 and J usage is TRBJ2-3; tentative D call: TRBD1 (6 bases). The CDR3 sequence is 14 residues long. V lost 3 bases and J 0 bases, leaving 7 bases between the germline ends. The germline V gene has CDR1 MGHDK and CDR2 SYGVNS. The CDR3 loop reads CASSDRGSTDTQYF. The DNA of the CDR3 is TGTGCCAGCAGTGACAGGGGTAGCACAGATACGCAGTATTTT.

This clonotype has just a few counts. The chain carries TRBV20-1 and TRBJ2-2, with no clear D. Germline lookup yields CDR1 DFQATT and CDR2 SNEGSKA (reference sequence). CDR3 size: 12 residues. V shed 3 bases and J shed 6 bases, with 8 bases lying between them. The CDR3: CSASAASGELFF. CDR3 bases: TGCAGTGCTAGTGCAGCGTCCGGGGAGCTGTTTTTT.

The J gene is TRBJ1-1, the V gene TRBV5-1; 7 positions match TRBD1. The ends lost 6 bases at V and 0 bases at J; junction bases unmatched: 11. There are 16 residues in the CDR3. Germline lookup yields CDR1 SGHRS and CDR2 YFSETQ. DNA for the CDR3: TGCGCCAGCAAAACAGGGGCCTGGGGGATGAACACTGAAGCTTTCTTT. Amino acids: CASKTGAWGMNTEAFF.

The chain couples TRBV30 to TRBJ1-1, with D possibly matching TRBD1 (6 bases). From germline, CDR1 is GTSNPN and CDR2 SVGIG (reference sequence). CDR3 length equals 14 residues. Trimming stripped 0 bases from V and 6 bases from J, with 14 bases between. This CDR3 is CAWSVSAGDPEAFF. In DNA, the CDR3 is TGTGCCTGGAGTGTATCGGCAGGGGACCCTGAAGCTTTCTTT.

This sequence joins TRBV9 and TRBJ2-4; D possibly matches TRBD1 or TRBD2 (5 bases each). Trimming removed 0 bases from V and 4 bases from J, with 11 bases in between. Germline V gene lookup returns CDR1 SGDLS and CDR2 YYNGEE. This CDR3 has 15 residues. The DNA for the CDR3 is TGTGCCAGCAGCGTAGGGGGGTCCGGAAAAAACATTCAGTACTTC. Its protein is CASSVGGSGKNIQYF.

The J gene is TRBJ1-1, the V gene TRBV6-2 or TRBV6-3; 9 positions agree with TRBD1. Looked up from germline, CDR1 is MNHEY and CDR2 is SVGEGT. This CDR3 has 16 amino acids. V shed 5 bases and J 4 bases; nucleotides not matched to a gene: 11. CDR3 region: CASSIAPGQGPTEAFF. The CDR3 DNA sequence: TGTGCCAGCAGTATCGCACCGGGACAGGGTCCCACTGAAGCTTTCTTT.

This chain joins TRBV2 and TRBJ2-7; TRBD2 matches 13 bases. Germline loops: CDR1 SNHLY, CDR2 FYNNEI. The trim removed 10 bases at V and 6 bases at J, leaving 15 bases unmatched. The CDR3 length is 16 residues. DNA for the CDR3: TGTGCCACAAGGACCAGTCGGACTAGCGGGAGTAGCGAGCAGTACTTC. It translates to CATRTSRTSGSSEQYF.

This clonotype turned up a few times. The chain couples TRBV5-1 to TRBJ2-7, with 7 bases fitting TRBD1. The junction had 3 bases not matched to a gene; V was cut back by 0 bases and J by 0 bases. CDR1 is SGHRS and CDR2 is YFSETQ in the germline V gene. CDR3 length: 15 amino acids. CDR3 in amino acids: CASSLGTGSSYEQYF. Written as DNA, the CDR3 is TGCGCCAGCAGCTTGGGGACAGGAAGCTCCTACGAGCAGTACTTC.